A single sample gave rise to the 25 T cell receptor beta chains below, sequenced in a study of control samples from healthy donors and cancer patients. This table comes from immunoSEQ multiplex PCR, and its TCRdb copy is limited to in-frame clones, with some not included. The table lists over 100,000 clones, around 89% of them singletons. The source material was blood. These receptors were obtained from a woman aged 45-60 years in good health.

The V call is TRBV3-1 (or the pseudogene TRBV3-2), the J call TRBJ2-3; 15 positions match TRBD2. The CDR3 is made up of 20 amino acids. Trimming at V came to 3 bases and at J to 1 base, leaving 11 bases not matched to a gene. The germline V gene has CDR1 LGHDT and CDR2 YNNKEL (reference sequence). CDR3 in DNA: TGTGCCAGCAGCCATTTGGGACTAGCGGGGGGATTTCTCCGCACAGATACGCAGTATTTT. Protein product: CASSHLGLAGGFLRTDTQYF.

The DNA of the CDR3 is TGTGCCAGCTCACCAGGTCCACTAGCGGGTCGCAGAGGGAAGACCCAGTACTTC. Translation gives CASSPGPLAGRRGKTQYF. The V call is TRBV18, the J call TRBJ2-5; 9 nucleotides match TRBD2. CDR3 length: 18 amino acids. V gave up 2 bases and J gave up 6 bases; unmatched junction bases: 16. In germline, CDR1 is KGHSH, CDR2 LQKENI.

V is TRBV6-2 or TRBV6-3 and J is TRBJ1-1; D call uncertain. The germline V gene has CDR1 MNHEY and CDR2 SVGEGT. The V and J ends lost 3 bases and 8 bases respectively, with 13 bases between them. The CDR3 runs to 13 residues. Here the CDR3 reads CASSYYGPGEAFF. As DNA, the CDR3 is TGTGCCAGCAGTTATTACGGGCCGGGGGAAGCTTTCTTT.

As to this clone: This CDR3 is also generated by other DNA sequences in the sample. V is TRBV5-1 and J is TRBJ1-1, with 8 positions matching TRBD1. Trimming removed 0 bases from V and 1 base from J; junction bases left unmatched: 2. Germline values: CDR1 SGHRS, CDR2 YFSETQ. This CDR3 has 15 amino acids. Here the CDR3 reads CASSLDGQGNTEAFF. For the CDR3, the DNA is TGCGCCAGCAGCTTGGACGGACAGGGGAACACTGAAGCTTTCTTT.

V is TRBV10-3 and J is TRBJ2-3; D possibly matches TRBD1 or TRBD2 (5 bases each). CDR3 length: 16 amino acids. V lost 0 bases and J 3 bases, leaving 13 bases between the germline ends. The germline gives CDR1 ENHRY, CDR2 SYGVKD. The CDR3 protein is CAISESGATKTDTQYF. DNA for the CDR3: TGTGCCATCAGTGAGTCCGGGGCGACTAAGACAGATACGCAGTATTTT.

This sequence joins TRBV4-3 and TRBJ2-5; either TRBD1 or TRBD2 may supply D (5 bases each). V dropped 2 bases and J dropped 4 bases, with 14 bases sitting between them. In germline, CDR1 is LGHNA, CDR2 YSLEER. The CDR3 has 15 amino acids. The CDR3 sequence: CASSQLPRDGETQYF. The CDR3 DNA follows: TGCGCCAGCAGCCAACTTCCTCGGGACGGAGAGACCCAGTACTTC.

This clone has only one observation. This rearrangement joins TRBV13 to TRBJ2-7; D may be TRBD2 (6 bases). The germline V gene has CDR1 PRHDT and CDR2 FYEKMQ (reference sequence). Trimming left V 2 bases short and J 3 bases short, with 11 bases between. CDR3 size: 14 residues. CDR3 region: CASSLTRGDYEQYF. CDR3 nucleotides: TGTGCCAGCAGCTTAACGCGGGGCGACTACGAGCAGTACTTC. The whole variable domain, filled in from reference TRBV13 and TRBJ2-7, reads AAGVIQSPRHLIKEKRETATLKCYPIPRHDTVYWYQQGPGQDPQFLISFYEKMQSDKGSIPDRFSAQQFSDYHSELNMSSLELGDSALYFCASSLTRGDYEQYFGPGTRLTVT.

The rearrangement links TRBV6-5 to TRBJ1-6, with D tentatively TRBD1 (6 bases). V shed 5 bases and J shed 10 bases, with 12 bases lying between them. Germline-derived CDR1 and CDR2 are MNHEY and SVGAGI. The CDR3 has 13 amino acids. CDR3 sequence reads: CASSPYRESPLHF. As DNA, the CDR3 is TGTGCCAGCAGTCCGTACAGGGAATCACCCCTCCACTTT.

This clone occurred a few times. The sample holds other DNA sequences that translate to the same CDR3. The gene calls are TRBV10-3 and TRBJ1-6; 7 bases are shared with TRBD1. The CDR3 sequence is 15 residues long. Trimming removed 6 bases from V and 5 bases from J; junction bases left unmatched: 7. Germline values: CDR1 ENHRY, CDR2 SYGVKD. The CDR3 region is CAIRRTGEDNSPLHF. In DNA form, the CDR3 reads TGTGCCATCAGACGGACAGGAGAGGATAATTCACCCCTCCACTTT.

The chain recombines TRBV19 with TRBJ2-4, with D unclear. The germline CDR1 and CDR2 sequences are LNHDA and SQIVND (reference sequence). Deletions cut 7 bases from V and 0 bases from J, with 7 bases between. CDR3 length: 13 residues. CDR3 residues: CASKMLAKNIQYF. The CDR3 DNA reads TGTGCCAGTAAGATGTTAGCCAAAAACATTCAGTACTTC.

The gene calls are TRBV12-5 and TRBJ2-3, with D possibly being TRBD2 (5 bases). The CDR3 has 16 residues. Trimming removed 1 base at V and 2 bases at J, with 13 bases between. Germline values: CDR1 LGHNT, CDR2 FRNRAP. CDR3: CASGLDWTSATDTQYF. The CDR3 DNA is TGTGCTAGTGGTTTGGATTGGACTTCGGCCACAGATACGCAGTATTTT.

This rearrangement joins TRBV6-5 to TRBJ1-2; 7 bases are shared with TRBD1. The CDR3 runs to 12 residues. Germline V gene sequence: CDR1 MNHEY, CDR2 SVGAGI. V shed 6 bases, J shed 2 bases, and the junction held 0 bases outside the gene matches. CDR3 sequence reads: CASRDRNYGYTF. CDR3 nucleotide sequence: TGTGCCAGCAGGGACAGGAACTATGGCTACACCTTC.

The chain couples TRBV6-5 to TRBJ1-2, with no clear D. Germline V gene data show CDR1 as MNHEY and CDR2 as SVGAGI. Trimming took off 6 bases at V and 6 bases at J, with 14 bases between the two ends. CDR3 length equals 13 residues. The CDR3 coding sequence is TGTGCCAGCAGCCCCTCGGAATATAATGGCTACACCTTC. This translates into CASSPSEYNGYTF.

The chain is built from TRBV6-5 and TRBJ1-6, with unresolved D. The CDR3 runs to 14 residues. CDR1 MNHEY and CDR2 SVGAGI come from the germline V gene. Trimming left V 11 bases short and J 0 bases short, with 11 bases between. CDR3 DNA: TGTGCCGGACGACCGGGCTCCTATAATTCACCCCTCCACTTT. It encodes CAGRPGSYNSPLHF.

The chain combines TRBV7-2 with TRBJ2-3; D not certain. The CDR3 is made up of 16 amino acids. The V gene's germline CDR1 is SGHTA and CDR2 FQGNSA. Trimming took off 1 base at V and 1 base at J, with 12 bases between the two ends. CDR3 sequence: CASSLDRNPGTDTQYF. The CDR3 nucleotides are TGTGCCAGCAGCTTAGATCGGAACCCTGGCACAGATACGCAGTATTTT.

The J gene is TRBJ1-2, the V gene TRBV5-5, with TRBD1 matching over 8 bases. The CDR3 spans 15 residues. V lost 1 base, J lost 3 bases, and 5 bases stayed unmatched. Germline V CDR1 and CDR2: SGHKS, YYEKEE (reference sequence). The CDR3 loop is CASSLRTGRDYGYTF. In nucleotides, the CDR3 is TGTGCCAGCAGCTTGCGGACAGGGCGGGACTATGGCTACACCTTC.

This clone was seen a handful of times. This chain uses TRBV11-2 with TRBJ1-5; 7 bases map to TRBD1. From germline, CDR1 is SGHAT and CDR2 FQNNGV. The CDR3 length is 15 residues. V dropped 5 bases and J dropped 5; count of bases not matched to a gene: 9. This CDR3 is CASSPLTGKDQPQHF. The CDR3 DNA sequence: TGTGCCAGCAGCCCTCTGACAGGGAAGGATCAGCCCCAGCATTTT.

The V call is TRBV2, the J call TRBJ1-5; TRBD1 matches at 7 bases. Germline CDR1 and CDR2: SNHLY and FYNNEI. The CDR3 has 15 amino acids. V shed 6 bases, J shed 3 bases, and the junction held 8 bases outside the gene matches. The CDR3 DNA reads TGTGCCAGCAGGGGGGACAGCCTCTCCAATCAGCCCCAGCATTTT. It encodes CASRGDSLSNQPQHF.

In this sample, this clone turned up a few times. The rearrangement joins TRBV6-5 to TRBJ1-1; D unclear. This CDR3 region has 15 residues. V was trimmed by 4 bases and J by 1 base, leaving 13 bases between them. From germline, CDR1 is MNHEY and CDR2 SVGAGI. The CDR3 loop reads CASSSPTKRNTEAFF. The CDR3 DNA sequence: TGTGCCAGCAGTTCGCCCACAAAGCGGAACACTGAAGCTTTCTTT.

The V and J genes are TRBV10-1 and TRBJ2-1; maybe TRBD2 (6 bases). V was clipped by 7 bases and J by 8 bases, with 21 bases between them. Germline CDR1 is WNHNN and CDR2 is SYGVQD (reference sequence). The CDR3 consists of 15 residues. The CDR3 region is CASTTGGTPRDEQFF. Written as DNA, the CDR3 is TGCGCCAGCACCACTGGCGGGACTCCGAGGGATGAGCAGTTCTTC.

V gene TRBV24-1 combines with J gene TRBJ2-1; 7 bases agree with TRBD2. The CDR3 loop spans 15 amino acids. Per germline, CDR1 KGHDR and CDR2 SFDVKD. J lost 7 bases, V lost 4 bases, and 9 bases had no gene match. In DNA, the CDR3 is TGTGCCACCAGTGACAGCGGGACCAAACGAAATGAGCAGTTCTTC. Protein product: CATSDSGTKRNEQFF.

The CDR3 sequence: CASRRHVAETQYF. Here the CDR3 DNA reads TGTGCCAGCAGGCGACACGTCGCAGAGACCCAGTACTTC. The chain recombines TRBV12-3 or TRBV12-4 with TRBJ2-5, with unresolved D. Trimming pared 6 bases from V and 4 bases from J, leaving 12 bases between. The CDR3 spans 13 residues.

CDR3 sequence reads: CASTLFTGNYGYTF. As DNA, the CDR3 is TGTGCCAGCACCCTATTTACAGGGAACTATGGCTACACCTTC. The chain employs TRBV6-5 and TRBJ1-2; D is perhaps TRBD1 (6 bases). V was cut by 7 bases and J by 2 bases, with 14 bases left in between. Germline V lookup: CDR1 MNHEY, CDR2 SVGAGI. This CDR3 region has 14 residues.

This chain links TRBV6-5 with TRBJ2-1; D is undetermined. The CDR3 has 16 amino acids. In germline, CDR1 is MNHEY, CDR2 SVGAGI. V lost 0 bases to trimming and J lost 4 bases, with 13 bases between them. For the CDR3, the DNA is TGTGCCAGCAGTTACTCGATGGCAGGTCGATACAATGAGCAGTTCTTC. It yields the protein CASSYSMAGRYNEQFF.

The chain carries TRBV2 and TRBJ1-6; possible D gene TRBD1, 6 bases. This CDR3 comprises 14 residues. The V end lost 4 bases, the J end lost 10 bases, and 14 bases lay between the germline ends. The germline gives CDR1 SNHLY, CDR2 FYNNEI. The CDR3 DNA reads TGTGCCAGCAGTGCGGCAGGGACATCCTCACCCCTCCACTTT. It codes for CASSAAGTSSPLHF.